The 19 T cell receptor beta chains listed next were all sequenced from one sample in a study of T-cell reconstitution after alpha-beta-depleted transplantation in children (dated by TCRdb to between 2015 and 2016). Libraries were built with PCR. Reads for this sample came from an Illumina HiSeq 2500. To normalize quantification of the TCRbeta repertoire, the TCR libraries were built with molecular barcoding that relied on unique molecular identifiers. TCRdb cleaned the public reads at Q25 with fastp, built clones with MiXCR and kept in-frame beta chains. Under each unique CDR3 protein, matching rows form one entry showing the most common genes and DNA. This sample holds around 190,000 distinct CDR3 sequences; roughly 7.1% were observed only once. The ten largest clones add up to approximately 6% of the sample. This specimen's treatment or condition label, per the study, means: allogeneic hematopoietic cell transplantation with graft depleted of TCRalphabeta T cells and CD19 B cells.

The source was PBMCs, collected before TCRalphabeta/CD19-depleted stem cell transplant. The receptors here all came from a boy aged 2 to 10 with acute lymphoblastic leukemia, due to receive a stem cell transplant.

In its sample, this clonotype was seen a few times. The rearrangement joins TRBV27 to TRBJ2-7; D is unresolved. The V and J ends lost 10 bases and 6 bases respectively, with 25 bases between them. The CDR3 is 15 residues long. Looked up from germline, CDR1 is MNHEY and CDR2 is SMNVEV (reference sequence). Here the CDR3 DNA reads TGTGCCACCCCCTCGACCGGGCCTCCTGTATGCGAGCAGTACTTC. It encodes CATPSTGPPVCEQYF.

At least ten counts were recorded for this clonotype. CDR3 in DNA: TGTGCCAGCAGCGGAACAGGGGGCACAGATACGCAGTATTTT. It is translated as CASSGTGGTDTQYF. The gene calls are TRBV3-1 and TRBJ2-3; 7 positions match TRBD1. V shed 5 bases and J 1 base; nucleotides not matched to a gene: 3. The CDR3 sequence is 14 residues long. Germline lookup yields CDR1 LGHDT and CDR2 YNNKEL (reference sequence).

The table lists this clonotype with many counts. J is TRBJ2-2 and V is TRBV6-5; no firm D call. Germline V lookup: CDR1 MNHEY, CDR2 SVGAGI. The CDR3 runs to 15 residues. V was pared by 6 bases and J by 2 bases, with 13 bases between. The chain's CDR3 is CASSLLRSNTGELFF. The CDR3 nucleotides are TGTGCCAGCAGCCTACTCAGGAGTAACACCGGGGAGCTGTTTTTT.

This clonotype turned up a few times. The chain carries TRBV7-2 and TRBJ1-2; D gene ambiguous. Germline V CDR1 and CDR2: SGHTA, FQGNSA. V was clipped by 5 bases and J by 4 bases, with 11 bases between them. CDR3 size: 13 residues. CDR3 DNA: TGTGCCAGCAGCCCGACGGGCCTCTATGGCTACACCTTC. Amino acids: CASSPTGLYGYTF.

As to this clonotype: Since a much larger clone is just one base distant, this may be a read error. The rearrangement joins TRBV20-1 to TRBJ2-7; D remains ambiguous. The CDR3 spans 13 residues. CDR1 is DFQATT and CDR2 is SNEGSKA in the germline V gene (reference sequence). The CDR3 sequence: CIARWPGSYEQYF. CDR3 sequence (DNA): TGCATTGCTAGGTGGCCAGGCTCCTACGAGCAGTACTTC.

This clonotype showed up many times. The chain has TRBV20-1 and TRBJ2-1, with TRBD2 identical over 8 bases. The junction had 15 bases not matched to a gene; V was cut back by 4 bases and J by 7 bases. Germline assignment: CDR1 DFQATT and CDR2 SNEGSKA (reference sequence). This CDR3 contains 16 residues. This CDR3 is CSAIPFGSGEWNEQFF. CDR3 coding DNA: TGCAGTGCTATCCCGTTTGGTAGCGGGGAATGGAATGAGCAGTTCTTC.

Many counts were recorded for this clonotype. The chain employs TRBV29-1 and TRBJ2-7; D gene ambiguous. Germline V gene data show CDR1 as SQVTM and CDR2 as ANQGSEA. There are 8 residues in the CDR3. CDR3 region: CRPYEQYF. The CDR3 DNA reads as TGCAGACCTTACGAGCAGTACTTC.

This clonotype has ten or more counts. V is TRBV7-9 and J is TRBJ2-1, with D hard to call. V lost 1 base and J lost 11, with 6 bases in between. This CDR3 region has 11 residues. Germline loops: CDR1 SEHNR, CDR2 FQNEAQ (reference sequence). The CDR3 region has the DNA TGTGCCAGCAGCTTAGGGCCGAAGCAGTTCTTC. This translates into CASSLGPKQFF.

This clonotype was recorded many times. This chain connects TRBV5-1 to TRBJ2-5; D gene uncertain. This CDR3 comprises 13 residues. V was pared by 3 bases and J by 1 base, with 7 bases between. Germline V gives CDR1 SGHRS, CDR2 YFSETQ. This CDR3 reads CASSYNVQETQYF. The CDR3 coding sequence is TGCGCCAGCAGCTATAATGTCCAAGAGACCCAGTACTTC.

This chain uses TRBV7-9 with TRBJ1-1; D possibly corresponds to TRBD1 (6 bases). Germline V CDR1 and CDR2: SEHNR, FQNEAQ (reference sequence). The CDR3 runs 15 residues. V was clipped by 5 bases and J by 1 base, with 14 bases between them. The DNA for the CDR3 is TGTGCCAGCAGCCCTGGGACACCTAGGAACACTGAAGCTTTCTTT. Translation: CASSPGTPRNTEAFF.

This clonotype came up a few times. The chain has TRBV10-2 and TRBJ1-2, with TRBD1 as a possible D gene (6 bases). Trimming pared 3 bases from V and 4 bases from J, leaving 15 bases between. The CDR3 has 15 residues. Germline CDR1 reads WSHSY; CDR2 reads SAAADI. The CDR3 reads CASSEPGTGLYGYTF. Here the CDR3 DNA reads TGCGCCAGCAGTGAACCCGGAACAGGGCTCTATGGCTACACCTTC.

The CDR3 protein is CASSTEGDANEETQYF. DNA for the CDR3: TGTGCCAGCAGCACCGAGGGAGACGCCAACGAAGAGACCCAGTACTTC. V and J are TRBV12-3 or TRBV12-4 and TRBJ2-5; perhaps TRBD2 as D (5 bases). The CDR3 is 16 amino acids. Trimming shortened V by 6 bases and J by 3 bases, and 20 bases separated the two germline ends.

CDR3 bases: TGTGCCAGCACCACATCACCGGGACTAGTGGTTCGTCCTGGGGCCAACGTCCTGACTTTC. Amino acid sequence: CASTTSPGLVVRPGANVLTF. The V call is TRBV28, the J call TRBJ2-6; 8 nucleotides line up with TRBD2. CDR1 and CDR2 from the germline V gene are MDHEN and SYDVKM. The J segment lost 2 bases and the V segment lost 7 bases, leaving 19 bases of the junction unmatched. This CDR3 is 20 amino acids long.

This clonotype has at least ten counts. The V and J genes are TRBV27 and TRBJ2-2; no definite D call. Deletions cut 6 bases from V and 9 bases from J, with 11 bases between. Germline loops: CDR1 MNHEY, CDR2 SMNVEV (reference sequence). The CDR3 length is 12 residues. The CDR3 region has the DNA TGTGCCAGCAGCGTTAGCTTCCGGGAGCTGTTTTTT. Protein: CASSVSFRELFF.

The chain has TRBV18 and TRBJ2-7, with D possibly matching TRBD1 (6 bases). CDR1 is KGHSH, CDR2 LQKENI, per germline. The CDR3 consists of 17 residues. Deletions cut 0 bases from V and 0 bases from J, with 15 bases between. This chain's CDR3 is CASSPPLSDSDSYEQYF. The CDR3 nucleotides read TGTGCCAGCTCACCACCGCTCTCGGACAGCGACTCCTACGAGCAGTACTTC.

This clonotype appeared a few times. V and J are TRBV10-3 and TRBJ1-2, with no clear D. The V gene lost 5 bases and the J gene lost 4 bases, with 8 bases spanning the gap. Germline values: CDR1 ENHRY, CDR2 SYGVKD. The CDR3 spans 12 residues. CDR3 in amino acids: CAISRSSYGYTF. The CDR3 DNA sequence: TGTGCCATCAGTCGGTCCAGCTATGGCTACACCTTC.

This clonotype was counted ten times or more. A much larger clone is a single base away; this may be a read error. The CDR3 loop reads CASSYTTDTQYF. The CDR3 DNA is TGTGCCAGCAGCTACACCACAGATACGCAGTATTTT. The chain is built from TRBV7-9 and TRBJ2-3; D ambiguous. V was cut by 4 bases and J by 2 bases, with 4 bases left in between. The CDR3 is 12 residues long. The germline gives CDR1 SEHNR, CDR2 FQNEAQ (reference sequence). Drawing the rest from reference TRBV7-9 and TRBJ2-3, the complete variable domain is DTGVSQNPRHKITKRGQNVTFRCDPISEHNRLYWYRQTLGQGPEFLTYFQNEAQLEKSRLLSDRFSAERPKGSFSTLEIQRTEQGDSAMYLCASSYTTDTQYFGPGTRLTVL.

At least ten counts were recorded for this clonotype. The rearrangement joins TRBV6-2 or TRBV6-3 to TRBJ2-2; no clear D gene. V lost 5 bases and J lost 6, with 16 bases in between. This CDR3 comprises 15 residues. CDR1 and CDR2 (germline): MNHEY, SVGEGT. The CDR3 loop reads CASSQSWGLAGELFF. The CDR3 DNA reads TGTGCCAGCAGTCAGAGTTGGGGTCTGGCCGGGGAGCTGTTTTTT.

This clonotype was counted many times. V and J are TRBV12-3 or TRBV12-4 and TRBJ2-5, with 7 bases aligning to TRBD1. With 5 bases clipped from V and 3 bases from J, the junction kept 6 bases outside the gene matches. This CDR3 region has 14 residues. The CDR3, as DNA: TGTGCCAGCAGTCCGGCAACAGGGGAAGAGACCCAGTACTTC. Its translation: CASSPATGEETQYF.